The present T cell receptor beta chain was sequenced within a study of blood T cell repertoires in COVID-19. Across the study: Italy, Spain and the United States were the sources of the convalescent and acute COVID-19 samples. In each case, the material was cDNA or gDNA derived from T cells, B-cell-depleted T cells, or PBMCs.

The CDR3 runs to 17 residues. V was trimmed by 8 bases and J by 5 bases, leaving 27 bases between them. CDR1 is SGHTA and CDR2 is FQGNSA in the germline V gene. As handled by the study authors: Amplification of reference gene primers was used by the study to estimate nucleated cell counts. Only in-frame clones appear in the TCRdb table, and some are missing; sequencing was by immunoSEQ multiplex PCR. The DNA was the basis for D and trimming; V, J and clone size are from that table. This sample has around 100,000 clones, with around 90% found just once. This TCR derives from a human donor with active COVID-19. The donor label of this sample is uncertain. The sequenced material came from peripheral blood. V gene TRBV7-2 combines with J gene TRBJ2-5; D perhaps matches TRBD1 (6 bases). DNA for the CDR3: TGTGCCAGCGTACTACCACCGACAGGTCCCTCGGAGGAGACCCAGTACTTC. It encodes CASVLPPTGPSEETQYF.